The rows below give T cell receptor delta chains drawn from one sample of a study of Vδ1+ human thymocytes. TCRdb re-called the multiplex PCR reads through CATT. Of about 73,000 delta-chain clones listed, approximately 37% are singletons. The sequencing input was Vdelta1+ gamma-delta thymocytes from the thymus. The receptors derive from a boy less than two years old who had congenital heart surgery. The CDR3 runs from the conserved cysteine through the conserved F or W.

v_gene,j_gene,CDR3aa
TRDV1,TRDJ1,CALGEASYALLFTGGTLHTDKLIF
TRDV1,TRDJ1,CALGELQAKYPTQAWMDTDKLIF
TRDV2,TRDJ3,CACATVCWGAKNPSSWDTRQMFF
TRDV1,TRDJ1,CALGELKRPAGVQTPSGTDKLIF
TRDV1,TRDJ1,CALGGLTGGPYTDKLIF
TRDV1,TRDJ1,CALGELPSFPTPNWGIRYTDKLIF
TRDV1,TRDJ1,CALGAPRLAASYWGIRWPYTDKLIF
TRDV1,TRDJ1,CALGGPTLWRVTVHDKLIF
TRDV1,TRDJ1,CALGELTYLGGFDLTGTDKLIF
TRDV1,TRDJ1,CALGEVTPGYPWRPLTDKLIF
TRDV1,TRDJ1,CALGELPWGIRGHTDKLIF
TRDV1,TRDJ1,CALGEMLAGFLVTLYTDKLIF
TRDV1,TRDJ1,CALLGRAGGYLPLYTDKLIF
TRDV1,TRDJ1,CALGRLLGDISSKLIF
TRDV1,TRDJ1,CALGARASYNRWGILGTDKLIF
TRDV1,TRDJ1,CALVTTIPRYARHTDKLIF
TRDV2,TRDJ1,CACDTLCQVCFNWGIFGDKLIF
TRDV1,TRDJ1,CALGAPLFHPGPRYTDKLIF
TRDV1,TRDJ1,CALGQRPSPHWGIPHTDKLIF
TRDV1,TRDJ1,CALGELSRGLLGADKLIF
TRDV1,TRDJ1,CALGEFGGGGWVKSDKLIF
TRDV1,TRDJ1,CALGELRPSYITGGSHDKLIF
TRDV1,TRDJ1,CALSPSYWGIHTTDKLIF
TRDV1,TRDJ1,CALGDPLYGTGGYRKLIF
TRDV1,TRDJ1,CALGRGSWGITPAHTDKLIF
TRDV1,TRDJ1,CALGRFELGPPTDKLIF
TRDV1,TRDJ3,CALVLSSPDTRQMFF
TRDV1,TRDJ1,CALGEVSYAGDTLVTDKLIF
TRDV1,TRDJ1,CALGELQRRGTMDKLIF
TRDV1,TRDJ1,CAFGDLCLPPGGTGTVTDKLIF
TRDV1,TRDJ1,CALGGLRGPRTGGYYRALIF
TRDV1,TRDJ1,CALGELDPREGDTACRTDKLIF
TRDV1,TRDJ1,CALGAPIRLGAYKLIF
TRDV1,TRDJ1,CALGVGTPNWGITAGGPYTDKLIF
TRDV1,TRDJ1,CALGELVYPLLTLHTQPYTDKLIF
TRDV1,TRDJ1,CALGGSFTGGYTDKLIF
TRDV1,TRDJ1,CALGELMVQWKSGLGDLPYLYTDKLIF
TRDV2,TRDJ1,CACDPNDFLRYWGISARNDKLIF
TRDV1,TRDJ1,CALGERPFILGDADKLIF
TRDV1,TRDJ1,CALGESTGATGDKLIF
TRDV1,TRDJ1,CALGELVVNLGDTGYTDKLIF
TRDV2,TRDJ3,CACDLPLGDTISSWDTRQMFF
TRDV1,TRDJ1,CALGDRKLYWGIGFPDKLIF
TRDV1,TRDJ1,CALGESVPTPYWGIRVGKLIF
TRDV1,TRDJ1,CALGTTGGIRYTDKLIF
TRDV2,TRDJ1,CACEGPGYWELIF
TRDV1,TRDJ1,CALGDRPSRNWGPCRDKLIF
TRDV1,TRDJ1,CALGEGPRAFGGGGYAGYTDKLIF
TRDV1,TRDJ1,CALGESCFQLGDTSDKLIF
TRDV1,TRDJ1,CALGELSLPTNWGMPTDKLIF
TRDV2,TRDJ1,CACDMLWGIRLSDKLIF
TRDV1,TRDJ1,CALGNGDLTDKLIF